The following is a T cell receptor (beta chain) sequence with its context. It has no known antigen specificity. No base-level quality is on record; no much larger clone is a single base apart. The entry originates in a study of blood T cells in healthy people across ages (dated by TCRdb to 2014 to 2015). Background for the entire study: Template switching captured roughly one uniquely barcoded TCR beta cDNA molecule per two T cells in model experiments. The donors were divided into four age groups: young (average around 16 years), middle-aged (about 40), aged (under 70) and long-lived (about 79). To track age-related changes in TCR beta repertoire diversity, the study relied on deep sequencing normalized with unique cDNA molecular identifiers. The study analyzed two additional independent replicas of 1 million unique cDNA reads from the same blood draw for two donors, one aged 18 to 29 and one aged 80 or older. To avoid experimental bias, donors of different ages were distributed randomly across sequencing lanes. Study-level results and caveats: Because donor CMV infection status was unknown, age-related changes in expanded clonotypes were potentially confounded. Compared with the aged group, the long-lived group had more naive CD4+ T cells, fewer expanded clones and increased TCR diversity, a pattern suggesting age selection. Total diversity estimates from one million sequenced T cells were considered lower bounds and underestimates. Because profiling used bulk unsorted PBMCs, naive and antigen-experienced compartments could not be compared conclusively. Observed TCR beta diversity per million T cells fell roughly linearly with age, and a significant reduction was already apparent by age about 38. There was a strong correlation between observed TCR beta diversity and the percentage of naive T cells measured by flow cytometry.

Receptor amplification or capture employed 5' RACE. Sequencing took place on an Illumina HiSeq 2500. A second PCR of roughly 7 to 11 cycles was performed with a sample-barcoded 5' primer and a J-beta primer mix. A template-switch 5' adaptor carrying 12 random nucleotides introduced a unique molecular identifier onto each TCR beta cDNA molecule. Each sample yielded at least 2.5 million CDR3-containing paired-end reads. All of the RNA was converted into first-strand cDNA using the Mint cDNA synthesis kit, with a TRBC-specific oligonucleotide serving as the primer. Following uracil-DNA glycosylase treatment, a first 18-cycle PCR with universal primers M1SS and BC2_uni_R was performed on all cDNA. Regarding the original processing steps: For normalization, 1 million high-quality reads were randomly selected from each sample, with every read carrying a distinct molecular identifier. Reads with shared molecular identifiers were discarded instead of being binned into consensus sequences. CDR3 identification, clonotype clustering and error correction used MiTCR with a Q25 quality threshold and the strictest error-elimination algorithm. Lower-bound total TCR beta diversity was estimated with a nonparametric unseen species model using Euler transformation. The public reads were quality trimmed at Q25 with fastp and then assembled into clones with MiXCR by TCRdb, keeping productive beta chains. Rows merge per CDR3 protein into single entries with the most common DNA and genes. Clone size and V and J calls follow TCRdb, not the original study. The sample records over a million distinct CDR3 sequences, approximately 59% of which are singletons. Over 6.5% of the sample comes from the top ten.

V loses 2 bases of germline sequence and J loses 3 bases, and the interval between the two ends is 14 bases. Via the germline V gene, CDR1 is MNHEY and CDR2 SVGEGT. Counted from cysteine to phenylalanine, this CDR3 has 15 amino acids. The read is trimmed to its CDR3 DNA, 45 bases read in frame from base 1. The roughly 39 donors, aged about 6 to 95 years, were systemically healthy Caucasian individuals from Russia. Each donor gave ten milliliters of peripheral blood, drawn into EDTA-treated Vacutainer tubes. Ficoll-Paque density-gradient centrifugation was used to isolate PBMCs, with at least 7 million per sample. Trizol reagent was used to extract total RNA from the PBMCs, yielding at least 6 micrograms per sample. For every donor, flow cytometry on a PBMC aliquot measured the percentage of naive CD45RAhigh/CD27high T cells.

The receptor's source is a man aged 18-30 years in good health. Sequenced input: blood. The chain is encoded by TRBV6-2 or TRBV6-3 joined to TRBJ2-7; perhaps TRBD1 is the D gene, with 5 bases matching. The CDR3 region reads CASSYGGQGVYEQYF. The sequenced DNA is TGTGCCAGCAGTTACGGTGGCCAGGGCGTCTACGAGCAGTACTTC.